Each of the 19 T cell receptor beta chains below was sequenced from the same sample in a study of T cell repertoires in cytomegalovirus infection. TCRdb fed the reads into MiXCR, producing one record per CDR3 protein. The sample gives about 150,000 distinct CDR3 sequences, 15% to 20% of which show up once; over 15% is in the top ten. What was sequenced was CD8+ T cells from PBMCs. The receptors shown here come from a human donor in good health (CMV status not recorded). Some clones in this sample may be carry-over from other donors' samples.

The chain uses TRBV7-8 and TRBJ2-2, with D possibly being TRBD2 (5 bases). Trimming removed 3 bases from V and 0 bases from J, with 20 bases in between. This CDR3 has 19 amino acids. CDR1 SGHVS and CDR2 FQNEAQ come from the germline V gene. In nucleotides, the CDR3 is TGTGCCAGCAGCTTGCGTAGCGCGGGTCAGATATCGAACACCGGGGAGCTGTTTTTT. Protein: CASSLRSAGQISNTGELFF.

This clonotype showed up many times. The gene calls are TRBV7-2 and TRBJ2-3; D is undetermined. Germline loops: CDR1 SGHTA, CDR2 FQGNSA. V lost 2 bases and J 4 bases, leaving 10 bases between the germline ends. The CDR3 sequence is 14 residues long. The CDR3 DNA reads as TGTGCCAGCAGCTTAATAAGGTCATCAGATACGCAGTATTTT. Translated: CASSLIRSSDTQYF.

The chain employs TRBV2 and TRBJ2-5, with D possibly TRBD2 on 7 matching bases. Germline CDR1 reads SNHLY; CDR2 reads FYNNEI. This CDR3 contains 17 residues. V shed 6 bases and J shed 2 bases, with 22 bases lying between them. DNA for the CDR3: TGTGCCAGCAGCGACCAGAGGGGGGGGGCCGGTCAAGAGACCCAGTACTTC. Encoded protein: CASSDQRGGAGQETQYF.

The chain carries TRBV7-2 and TRBJ2-2; 8 bases align to TRBD2. CDR3 length: 16 amino acids. CDR1 is SGHTA, CDR2 FQGNSA, per germline. With V trimmed by 4 bases and J by 3 bases, 7 bases remained unmatched. The CDR3 DNA is TGTGCCAGCAGCTCCAGCGGGGGCAGCTACACCGGGGAGCTGTTTTTT. Translated: CASSSSGGSYTGELFF.

The table lists this clonotype with a few counts. The gene calls are TRBV19 and TRBJ1-5; D not certain. There are 15 residues in the CDR3. Trimming removed 3 bases at V and 5 bases at J, with 14 bases between. Germline V gene data show CDR1 as LNHDA and CDR2 as SQIVND (reference sequence). The CDR3 protein is CASSMVPYGHQPQHF. The CDR3 region has the DNA TGTGCCAGTAGTATGGTGCCGTATGGCCATCAGCCCCAGCATTTT.

The J gene is TRBJ2-7, the V gene TRBV6-2 or TRBV6-3; D is possibly TRBD1 or TRBD2 (5 bases each). V was pared by 2 bases and J by 6 bases, with 14 bases between. The CDR3 has 14 amino acids. CDR1 is MNHEY and CDR2 is SVGEGT in the germline V gene. The CDR3: CASSYGAGGGEQYF. The CDR3 nucleotides are TGTGCCAGCAGTTACGGGGCAGGTGGAGGCGAGCAGTACTTC.

This clonotype was counted at least ten times. The CDR3 is CSASRSNTEAFF. CDR3 in DNA: TGCAGTGCTAGCCGCAGCAACACTGAAGCTTTCTTT. This chain uses TRBV20-1 with TRBJ1-1, with D hard to call. The CDR3 has 12 residues. Germline lookup yields CDR1 DFQATT and CDR2 SNEGSKA (reference sequence). The ends were cut back, 3 bases at V and 2 bases at J, with 7 bases in the middle.

This clonotype was picked up a small number of times. The chain couples TRBV27 to TRBJ2-7; 8 nucleotides agree with TRBD1. Losses at the gene ends were 8 bases for V and 9 bases for J; bases not matched to a gene: 15. Germline V lookup: CDR1 MNHEY, CDR2 SMNVEV (reference sequence). The length of the CDR3 is 14 residues. CDR3 protein: CASGLRGRRGMQYF. The DNA for the CDR3 is TGTGCCAGCGGTCTCAGGGGGCGGCGGGGCATGCAGTACTTC.

In its sample, this clonotype was seen a few times. V usage is TRBV7-2 and J usage is TRBJ2-6; D not certain. V lost 5 bases, J lost 1 base, and 15 bases lay in between. This CDR3 has 17 residues. CDR1 is SGHTA, CDR2 FQGNSA, per germline. The CDR3 spells CASSPYNSGSGANVLTF. The CDR3 nucleotides read TGTGCCAGCAGCCCCTACAACTCCGGGTCTGGGGCCAACGTCCTGACTTTC.

The J gene is TRBJ2-7, the V gene TRBV7-2, with D possibly being TRBD2 (6 bases). Per germline, CDR1 SGHTA and CDR2 FQGNSA. The CDR3 contains 14 residues. Trimming took off 5 bases at V and 3 bases at J, with 14 bases between the two ends. CDR3 nucleotides: TGTGCCAGCAGCCCTGGGGACTCGAGCTACGAGCAGTACTTC. Amino acids: CASSPGDSSYEQYF.

There are a few counts of this clonotype. The chain combines TRBV28 with TRBJ2-1; TRBD2 matches at 10 bases. Germline V lookup: CDR1 MDHEN, CDR2 SYDVKM. The CDR3 length is 16 residues. Losses at the gene ends were 4 bases for V and 9 bases for J; bases not matched to a gene: 12. The CDR3 sequence: CASSSSSGRLFGEQFF. In DNA, the CDR3 is TGTGCCAGCAGTTCCTCTAGCGGGAGACTTTTTGGTGAGCAGTTCTTC.

This clonotype was detected only a few times. The rearrangement joins TRBV6-1 to TRBJ1-5; D is undetermined. CDR1 and CDR2 (germline): MNHNS, SASEGT. Trimming shortened V by 5 bases and J by 2 bases, and 10 bases separated the two germline ends. CDR3 length equals 14 residues. The CDR3 nucleotides read TGTGCCAGCAGTCGGGAAGGAGGCAATCAGCCCCAGCATTTT. Translating it yields CASSREGGNQPQHF.

V usage is TRBV27 and J usage is TRBJ2-3; a possible D gene is TRBD1 (6 bases). The CDR3 totals 15 residues. V was shortened by 1 base and J by 0 bases, with 8 bases between the two germline ends. Germline CDR1 is MNHEY and CDR2 is SMNVEV (reference sequence). The CDR3 here is CASSLWTASTDTQYF. As DNA, the CDR3 is TGTGCCAGCAGTTTATGGACAGCTAGCACAGATACGCAGTATTTT.

The chain combines TRBV11-2 with TRBJ2-3, with D unclear. Germline V gene data show CDR1 as SGHAT and CDR2 as FQNNGV. V lost 3 bases to trimming and J lost 2 bases, with 12 bases between them. This CDR3 has 15 residues. The CDR3 coding sequence is TGTGCCAGCAGCTTGATCCTTAGCTCCACAGATACGCAGTATTTT. Protein sequence: CASSLILSSTDTQYF.

The chain is built from TRBV7-3 and TRBJ2-5; the match to TRBD1 covers 7 bases. Germline CDR1 reads SGHTA; CDR2 reads FQGTGA. The length of the CDR3 is 12 residues. CDR3 protein: CASGQIKETQYF. The CDR3 nucleotides are TGTGCTTCGGGACAGATAAAAGAGACCCAGTACTTC.

This chain connects TRBV11-2 to TRBJ2-7; D not resolved. V lost 5 bases, J lost 2 bases, and 7 bases lay in between. This CDR3 region has 12 residues. Germline V gene data show CDR1 as SGHAT and CDR2 as FQNNGV. As DNA, the CDR3 is TGTGCCAGCAGCAACGACCCCTACGAGCAGTACTTC. Amino acid sequence: CASSNDPYEQYF.

This clonotype has a handful of counts. This rearrangement joins TRBV7-6 to TRBJ2-1, with D possibly being TRBD2 (6 bases). This CDR3 spans 16 amino acids. Germline CDR1 reads SGHVS; CDR2 reads FNYEAQ. V dropped 4 bases and J dropped 2 bases, with 15 bases sitting between them. Here the CDR3 reads CASSYKAGPTYNEQFF. The CDR3 region has the DNA TGTGCCAGCAGCTATAAAGCGGGTCCTACCTACAATGAGCAGTTCTTC.

This clonotype was observed many times. V and J are TRBV4-3 and TRBJ2-7; D uncertain. In germline, CDR1 is LGHNA, CDR2 YSLEER. The V end lost 1 base, the J end lost 1 base, and 8 bases lay between the germline ends. The CDR3 totals 14 residues. CDR3 protein: CASSQGRASYEQYF. The CDR3 bases are TGCGCCAGCAGCCAAGGACGGGCGTCCTACGAGCAGTACTTC.

This chain links TRBV27 with TRBJ1-5; a possible D gene is TRBD1 (5 bases). Germline V gives CDR1 MNHEY, CDR2 SMNVEV (reference sequence). V lost 3 bases and J lost 6, with 12 bases in between. The length of the CDR3 is 14 residues. This chain's CDR3 is CASSFGGAGQPQHF. The CDR3 DNA follows: TGTGCCAGCAGTTTTGGAGGGGCAGGTCAGCCCCAGCATTTT.